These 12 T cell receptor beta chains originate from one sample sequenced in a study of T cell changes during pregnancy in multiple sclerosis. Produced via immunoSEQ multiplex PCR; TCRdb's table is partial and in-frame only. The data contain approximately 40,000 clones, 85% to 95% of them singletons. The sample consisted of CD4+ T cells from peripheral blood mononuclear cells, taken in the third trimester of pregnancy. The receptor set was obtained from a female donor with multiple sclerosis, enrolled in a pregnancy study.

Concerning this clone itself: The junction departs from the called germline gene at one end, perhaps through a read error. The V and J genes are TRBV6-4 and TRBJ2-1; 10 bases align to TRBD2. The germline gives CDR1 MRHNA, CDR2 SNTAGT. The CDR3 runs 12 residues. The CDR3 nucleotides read TGTGCCAGCAGTGACCCTAGCGGGAGTCGGGTCTTC. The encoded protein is CASSDPSGSRVF.

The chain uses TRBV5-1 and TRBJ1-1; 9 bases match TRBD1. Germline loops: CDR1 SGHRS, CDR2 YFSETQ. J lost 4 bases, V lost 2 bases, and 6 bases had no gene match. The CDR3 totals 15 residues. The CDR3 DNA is TGCGCCAGCAGCTTCTACAGGGGGCTCGGCACTGAAGCTTTCTTT. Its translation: CASSFYRGLGTEAFF. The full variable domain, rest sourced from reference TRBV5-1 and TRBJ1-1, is KAGVTQTPRYLIKTRGQQVTLSCSPISGHRSVSWYQQTPGQGLQFLFEYFSETQRNKGNFPGRFSGRQFSNSRSEMNVSTLELGDSALYLCASSFYRGLGTEAFFGQGTRLTVV.

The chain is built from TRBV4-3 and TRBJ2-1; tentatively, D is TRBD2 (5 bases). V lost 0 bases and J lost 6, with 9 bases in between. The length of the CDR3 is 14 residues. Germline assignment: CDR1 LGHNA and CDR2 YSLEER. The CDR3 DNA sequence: TGCGCCAGCAGCCAAGATGAGCTAGCCAATGAGCAGTTCTTC. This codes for CASSQDELANEQFF.

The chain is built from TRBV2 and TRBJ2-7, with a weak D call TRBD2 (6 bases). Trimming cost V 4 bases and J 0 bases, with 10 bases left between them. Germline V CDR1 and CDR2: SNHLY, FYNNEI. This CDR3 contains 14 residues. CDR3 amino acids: CASSADGSSYEQYF. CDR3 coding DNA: TGTGCCAGCAGTGCGGACGGGAGCTCCTACGAGCAGTACTTC.

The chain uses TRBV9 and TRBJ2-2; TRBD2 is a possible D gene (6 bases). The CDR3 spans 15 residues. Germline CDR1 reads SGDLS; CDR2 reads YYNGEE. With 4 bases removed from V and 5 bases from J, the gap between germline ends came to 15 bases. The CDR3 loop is CASSSSVGGTGELFF. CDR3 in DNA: TGTGCCAGCAGCTCCTCGGTCGGGGGAACCGGGGAGCTGTTTTTT. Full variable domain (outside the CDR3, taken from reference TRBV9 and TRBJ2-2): DSGVTQTPKHLITATGQRVTLRCSPRSGDLSVYWYQQSLDQGLQFLIQYYNGEERAKGNILERFSAQQFPDLHSELNLSSLELGDSALYFCASSSSVGGTGELFFGEGSRLTVL.

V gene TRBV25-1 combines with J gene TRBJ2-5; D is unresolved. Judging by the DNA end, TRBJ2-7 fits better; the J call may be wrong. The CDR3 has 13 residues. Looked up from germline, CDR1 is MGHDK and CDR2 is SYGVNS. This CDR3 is CASSDHSRYEQYF. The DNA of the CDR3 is TGTGCCAGCAGTGACCACTCCCGTTACGAGCAGTACTTC.

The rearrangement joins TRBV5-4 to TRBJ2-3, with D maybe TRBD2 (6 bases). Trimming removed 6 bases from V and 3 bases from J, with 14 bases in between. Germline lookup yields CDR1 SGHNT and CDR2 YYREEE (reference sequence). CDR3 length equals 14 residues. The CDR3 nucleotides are TGTGCCAGCACCCCACAGGAGGGAACAGATACGCAGTATTTT. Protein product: CASTPQEGTDTQYF. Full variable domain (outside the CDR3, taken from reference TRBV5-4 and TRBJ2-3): ETGVTQSPTHLIKTRGQQVTLRCSSQSGHNTVSWYQQALGQGPQFIFQYYREEENGRGNFPPRFSGLQFPNYSSELNVNALELDDSALYLCASTPQEGTDTQYFGPGTRLTVL.

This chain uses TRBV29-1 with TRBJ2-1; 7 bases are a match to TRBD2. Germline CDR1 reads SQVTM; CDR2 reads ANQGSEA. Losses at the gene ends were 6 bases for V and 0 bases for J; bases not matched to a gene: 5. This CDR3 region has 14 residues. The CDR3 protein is CSVGPGGSYNEQFF. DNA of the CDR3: TGCAGCGTGGGACCGGGGGGCTCCTACAATGAGCAGTTCTTC.

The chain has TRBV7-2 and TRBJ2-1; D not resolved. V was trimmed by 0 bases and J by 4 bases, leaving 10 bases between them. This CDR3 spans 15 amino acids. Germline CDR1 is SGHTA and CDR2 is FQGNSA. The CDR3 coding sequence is TGTGCCAGCAGCTTAGCGGGCGCACTGTACAATGAGCAGTTCTTC. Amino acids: CASSLAGALYNEQFF.

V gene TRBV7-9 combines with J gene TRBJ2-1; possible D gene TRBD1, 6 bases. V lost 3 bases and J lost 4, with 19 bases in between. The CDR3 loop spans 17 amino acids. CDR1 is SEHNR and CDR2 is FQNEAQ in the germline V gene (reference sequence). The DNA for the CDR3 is TGTGCCAGCAGCTTCGGGAAACAGGGAACGATTTACAATGAGCAGTTCTTC. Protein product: CASSFGKQGTIYNEQFF.

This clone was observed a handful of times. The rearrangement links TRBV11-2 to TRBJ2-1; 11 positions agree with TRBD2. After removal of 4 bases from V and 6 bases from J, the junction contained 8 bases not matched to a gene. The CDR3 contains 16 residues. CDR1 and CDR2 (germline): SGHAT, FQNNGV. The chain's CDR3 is CASSWASGRLGNEQFF. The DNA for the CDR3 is TGTGCCAGCAGCTGGGCTAGCGGGAGGTTGGGCAATGAGCAGTTCTTC.

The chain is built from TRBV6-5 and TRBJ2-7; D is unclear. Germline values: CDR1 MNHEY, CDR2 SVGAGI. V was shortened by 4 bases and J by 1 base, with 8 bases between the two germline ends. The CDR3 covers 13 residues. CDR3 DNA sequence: TGTGCCAGCAGTTGGCGGCCATCCTACGAGCAGTACTTC. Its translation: CASSWRPSYEQYF.